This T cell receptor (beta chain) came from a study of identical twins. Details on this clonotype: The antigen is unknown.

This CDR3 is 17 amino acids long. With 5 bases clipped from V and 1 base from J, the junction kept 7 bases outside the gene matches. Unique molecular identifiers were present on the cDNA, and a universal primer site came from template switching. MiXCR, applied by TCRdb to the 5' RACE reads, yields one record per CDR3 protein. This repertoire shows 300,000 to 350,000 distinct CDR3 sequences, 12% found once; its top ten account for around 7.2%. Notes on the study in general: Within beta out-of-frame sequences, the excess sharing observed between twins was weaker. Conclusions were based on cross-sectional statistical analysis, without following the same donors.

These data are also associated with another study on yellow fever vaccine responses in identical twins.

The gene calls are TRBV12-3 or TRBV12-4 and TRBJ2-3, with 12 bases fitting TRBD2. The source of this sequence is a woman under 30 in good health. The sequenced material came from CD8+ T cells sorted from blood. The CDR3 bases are TGTGCCAGCAGTCCCGAGACTAGCGGGGGACGCACAGATACGCAGTATTTT. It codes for CASSPETSGGRTDTQYF.